The 7 T cell receptor beta chains below all came from one sample that was sequenced in a study of T-cell memory formation after mild COVID-19 (dated by TCRdb to about 2021). The receptor library was made with 5' RACE. Instrument used: Illumina NovaSeq 6000. TCRdb trimmed public reads at Q25 via fastp, called clones via MiXCR and kept in-frame beta chains. Each CDR3 protein gets just one entry, which takes the most common genes and DNA from the rows behind it. The sample has a few hundred thousand distinct CDR3 sequences on record, roughly 20% of them singletons. Of the sample, 12% falls within the top ten clones. The source material was PBMCs or a T cell subset sorted from them (not recorded which). Every receptor here comes from an adult woman who had mild COVID-19 (a few samples of this study predate the infection). The sample titles of this study are shuffled in the database, so cell type and time point are left out; the donor was told from shared clones.

This chain links TRBV9 with TRBJ2-1; TRBD1 matches 9 bases. The germline V gene encodes CDR1 SGDLS and CDR2 YYNGEE. The V and J ends lost 3 bases and 8 bases, in that order; junction bases with no gene match: 3. The CDR3 spans 13 residues. The CDR3 loop is CASSGTGDYEQFF. CDR3 nucleotide sequence: TGTGCCAGCAGCGGGACAGGGGACTATGAGCAGTTCTTC.

This clonotype was seen a few times. CDR3 protein: CASSLGGLEHTDTQYF. The CDR3 DNA reads TGCGCCAGCAGCTTGGGGGGACTAGAGCACACAGATACGCAGTATTTT. This chain joins TRBV5-1 and TRBJ2-3; 8 bases line up with TRBD2. V shed 0 bases and J 2 bases; nucleotides not matched to a gene: 5. Germline lookup yields CDR1 SGHRS and CDR2 YFSETQ. CDR3 length: 16 amino acids.

The J gene is TRBJ1-1, the V gene TRBV5-1, with D possibly matching TRBD1 (5 bases). Germline lookup yields CDR1 SGHRS and CDR2 YFSETQ. Trimming took 0 bases from V and 4 from J, leaving 10 bases between them. CDR3 length: 14 residues. CDR3 bases: TGCGCCAGCAGCTTGGTTGCCGGGGGCACTGAAGCTTTCTTT. This gives the protein CASSLVAGGTEAFF.

The sample holds a few counts of this clonotype. The chain carries TRBV21-1 and TRBJ2-1; TRBD1 reflects the table's D call only, with no check against the DNA. TRBV21-1 constitutes a pseudogene. The CDR3 consists of 18 residues. In DNA form, the CDR3 reads TGTGCCAGCAGCAAATCGGGCCGGGTCCTGGGGCAATACAATGAGCAGTTCTTC. Protein product: CASSKSGRVLGQYNEQFF.

This chain connects TRBV5-8 to TRBJ2-1; unclear D gene. The germline V gene has CDR1 SGHTS and CDR2 YDEGEE. The ends were cut back, 0 bases at V and 5 bases at J, with 3 bases in the middle. CDR3 length: 12 amino acids. The CDR3 is CASSLVHNEQFF. The DNA for the CDR3 is TGTGCCAGCAGCTTGGTGCACAATGAGCAGTTCTTC. Variable domain in full (rest from reference TRBV5-8 and TRBJ2-1): EAGVTQSPTHLIKTRGQQATLRCSPISGHTSVYWYQQALGLGLQFLLWYDEGEERNRGNFPPRFSGRQFPNYSSELNVNALELEDSALYLCASSLVHNEQFFGPGTRLTVL.

The V call is TRBV20-1, the J call TRBJ2-1; TRBD2 matches at 13 bases. CDR1 and CDR2 from the germline V gene are DFQATT and SNEGSKA (reference sequence). J was trimmed by 5 bases and V by 6 bases; bases with no gene match: 4. This CDR3 comprises 14 residues. The CDR3 protein is CSAPGLAGNNEQFF. The DNA of the CDR3 is TGCAGTGCGCCGGGACTAGCGGGGAACAATGAGCAGTTCTTC.

This chain connects TRBV9 to TRBJ1-6; D is undetermined. V shed 4 bases and J shed 0 bases, with 11 bases lying between them. The CDR3 is 16 amino acids. Germline CDR1 SGDLS, CDR2 YYNGEE. In DNA, the CDR3 is TGTGCCAGCAGCCCTAGGACTAACTCCTATAATTCACCCCTCCACTTT. It is translated as CASSPRTNSYNSPLHF.